These 6 T cell receptor beta chains were all obtained from the same sample, sequenced in a study of T cell responses to AZD1222 COVID-19 vaccine. The table came from immunoSEQ multiplex PCR; TCRdb's copy has only in-frame clones and leaves some out. The data show approximately 150,000 clones, with 92% seen just once and over 4% held by the top ten. The sequencing here drew on peripheral blood, taken 28 days after the second AZD1222 dose. The receptors were sampled from an adult who received the AZD1222 COVID-19 vaccine.

This chain connects TRBV28 to TRBJ1-4; 7 positions match TRBD1. The CDR3 runs to 15 residues. Trimming removed 5 bases from V and 4 bases from J; junction bases left unmatched: 7. Germline CDR1 reads MDHEN; CDR2 reads SYDVKM. The CDR3 nucleotides read TGTGCCAGCAGTGCCCGGACAGGACTTAATGAAAAACTGTTTTTT. As protein: CASSARTGLNEKLFF.

This chain connects TRBV5-8 to TRBJ1-5; unclear D gene. The CDR3 is 14 residues long. The V gene lost 2 bases and the J gene lost 5 bases, with 11 bases spanning the gap. Germline V gives CDR1 SGHTS, CDR2 YDEGEE. In DNA form, the CDR3 reads TGTGCCAGCAGCTTTAGAGGTGGGGATCAGCCCCAGCATTTT. Residues: CASSFRGGDQPQHF.

The chain has TRBV27 and TRBJ1-4; D is possibly TRBD1 (6 bases). There are 15 residues in the CDR3. In germline, CDR1 is MNHEY, CDR2 SMNVEV (reference sequence). The ends were cut back, 6 bases at V and 5 bases at J, with 16 bases in the middle. For the CDR3, the DNA is TGTGCCAGCAGCCGAAAGGGAACAGGGAATGAAAAACTGTTTTTT. It is translated as CASSRKGTGNEKLFF.

This clone was seen a single time. The gene calls are TRBV2 and TRBJ1-2; D may be TRBD1 (6 bases). Trimming removed 7 bases from V and 8 bases from J, with 11 bases in between. Germline V CDR1 and CDR2: SNHLY, FYNNEI. The CDR3 is 11 amino acids. CDR3 nucleotide sequence: TGTGCCAGCAAACCTGACAGGGGCTACACCTTC. Translated: CASKPDRGYTF.

This chain connects TRBV7-9 to TRBJ1-6, with D maybe TRBD1 (5 bases). Germline CDR1 reads SEHNR; CDR2 reads FQNEAQ (reference sequence). Between the trimmed V and J ends, which lost 3 bases and 10 bases, there was a span of 13 bases. The length of the CDR3 is 14 residues. The CDR3 nucleotides read TGTGCCAGCAGCTTCGACGGGGGAAGGTCACCCCTCCACTTT. Its translation is CASSFDGGRSPLHF.

V is TRBV19 and J is TRBJ1-1; TRBD1 might be the D (5 bases). Germline CDR1 is LNHDA and CDR2 is SQIVND (reference sequence). V shed 5 bases and J shed 4 bases, with 11 bases lying between them. This CDR3 is 13 amino acids long. CDR3 amino acids: CASSFRRGTEAFF. CDR3 sequence (DNA): TGTGCCAGTAGTTTCCGGAGGGGCACTGAAGCTTTCTTT. The entire variable domain, with the rest obtained from reference TRBV19 and TRBJ1-1, is as follows: DGGITQSPKYLFRKEGQNVTLSCEQNLNHDAMYWYRQDPGQGLRLIYYSQIVNDFQKGDIAEGYSVSREKKESFPLTVTSAQKNPTAFYLCASSFRRGTEAFFGQGTRLTVV.